The 9 T cell receptor beta chains presented below share a single source sample, sequenced in a study of radiation and T cells in renal cell carcinoma. Clones were read by immunoSEQ multiplex PCR, and TCRdb kept only the in-frame ones, dropping some. The sample has 18,000 or so clones; about 54% are singletons. Treatment defined: 15 Gy SBRT to primary tumor, nephrectomy 4 weeks later. Sequences were derived from tumor tissue, sampled from a patient whose treatment included radiotherapy and nephrectomy. These receptors were obtained from a man aged 45-60 years with renal cell carcinoma.

The chain joins TRBV6-5 to TRBJ2-7, with D uncertain. The V gene's germline CDR1 is MNHEY and CDR2 SVGAGI. V lost 0 bases to trimming and J lost 7 bases, with 13 bases between them. This CDR3 is 14 amino acids long. As DNA, the CDR3 is TGTGCCAGCAGTTACTCCGTGCTAAGGTTGGAGCAGTACTTC. This codes for CASSYSVLRLEQYF.

The gene calls are TRBV10-2 and TRBJ2-7, with TRBD1 matching 9 bases. The CDR3 length is 13 residues. Per the germline V gene, CDR1 is WSHSY and CDR2 is SAAADI. Trimming cost V 6 bases and J 1 base; bases outside gene matches: 1. CDR3 amino acids: CASRTGGSYEQYF. In nucleotides, the CDR3 is TGCGCCAGCAGGACAGGGGGGTCCTACGAGCAGTACTTC.

This chain links TRBV27 with TRBJ1-1; D possibly corresponds to TRBD1 (5 bases). Germline CDR1 is MNHEY and CDR2 is SMNVEV (reference sequence). The CDR3 extends over 11 amino acids. V lost 8 bases and J 4 bases, leaving 8 bases between the germline ends. The CDR3: CASRGVTEAFF. The CDR3 DNA reads TGTGCCAGCCGGGGGGTCACTGAAGCTTTCTTT.

This clone was found a few times. CDR3 in amino acids: CASRRDRVGTEAFF. For the CDR3, the DNA is TGTGCCAGCAGACGGGACAGGGTGGGCACTGAAGCTTTCTTT. The chain joins TRBV28 to TRBJ1-1; TRBD1 agrees at 9 bases. The CDR3 runs 14 residues. Germline V gives CDR1 MDHEN, CDR2 SYDVKM. After removal of 6 bases from V and 4 bases from J, the junction contained 6 bases not matched to a gene.

The chain uses TRBV28 and TRBJ2-5, with TRBD1 identical over 8 bases. The V segment lost 5 bases and the J segment 1 base; nucleotides outside the gene matches: 6. Germline lookup yields CDR1 MDHEN and CDR2 SYDVKM. This CDR3 has 15 residues. The CDR3 bases are TGTGCCAGCAGTCTAGGACAGGGCCCCCAAGAGACCCAGTACTTC. This encodes CASSLGQGPQETQYF.

This clone appeared a few times. CDR3 sequence (DNA): TGTGCCAGCAGCTTAGCGTTATACAATGAGCAGTTCTTC. This gives the protein CASSLALYNEQFF. This chain links TRBV11-2 with TRBJ2-1; D not resolved. The V end lost 1 base, the J end lost 4 bases, and 5 bases lay between the germline ends. CDR3 size: 13 residues. Germline V gene sequence: CDR1 SGHAT, CDR2 FQNNGV.

This clone was seen a handful of times. Sequence at one end of the junction differs from germline and may be a read error. This chain uses TRBV7-7 with TRBJ2-3; D perhaps matches TRBD2 (5 bases). Germline V CDR1 and CDR2: SSHAT, FNYEAQ (reference sequence). The CDR3 covers 13 residues. This CDR3 reads CASSPLAPDTQYF. DNA of the CDR3: TGTGCTAGCAGCCCCCTAGCTCCGGATACGCAGTATTTT.

The chain combines TRBV28 with TRBJ1-5, with 8 nucleotides matching TRBD1. The V gene end was trimmed by 5 bases and the J gene end by 5 bases; junction bases not matched to a gene: 5. Looked up from germline, CDR1 is MDHEN and CDR2 is SYDVKM. This CDR3 spans 14 amino acids. CDR3 loop: CASSQGAIDQPQHF. CDR3 sequence (DNA): TGTGCCAGCAGTCAGGGGGCTATAGATCAGCCCCAGCATTTT.

The chain links TRBV6-5 to TRBJ2-1, with TRBD2 matching 7 bases. Trimming cost V 4 bases and J 10 bases; bases outside gene matches: 7. CDR3 length equals 13 residues. In germline, CDR1 is MNHEY, CDR2 SVGAGI. CDR3 nucleotide sequence: TGTGCCAGCAGTTCGGGACTACGGTGGGAGCAGTTCTTC. It specifies CASSSGLRWEQFF.